This passage covers 2 T cell receptor beta chains from one sample sequenced in a study of cytomegalovirus exposure and HLA in healthy donors. The PCR contained 60 Vbeta and 13 Jbeta primers. Measured with immunoSEQ multiplex PCR; TCRdb has only the in-frame clones, and not every one. Altogether about 200,000 clones are present, 65% to 85% being singletons, with the ten largest covering 0.098%. The material sequenced was PBMCs. These receptors were taken from a boy between 2 and 10 years old in good health and CMV-seronegative.

This clone appeared once. V gene TRBV6-1 combines with J gene TRBJ2-7; no clear D. CDR3 length equals 14 residues. Germline values: CDR1 MNHNS, CDR2 SASEGT. Trimming stripped 8 bases from V and 0 bases from J, with 14 bases between. CDR3 residues: CASALRASSYEQYF. The CDR3, as DNA: TGTGCCAGCGCCCTCCGAGCTAGCTCCTACGAGCAGTACTTC.

The rearrangement joins TRBV4-3 to TRBJ1-5; tentatively, D is TRBD1 (6 bases). CDR3 length: 15 residues. Germline-derived CDR1 and CDR2 are LGHNA and YSLEER. Deletions cut 0 bases from V and 4 bases from J, with 10 bases between. As DNA, the CDR3 is TGCGCCAGCAGCCAAGATGCGCAGGGGAATCAGCCCCAGCATTTT. The encoded protein is CASSQDAQGNQPQHF.